This passage covers 15 T cell receptor beta chains from one sample sequenced in a study of blood T cell repertoires in COVID-19. Sequencing used immunoSEQ multiplex PCR; TCRdb keeps in-frame clones, though not all of them. The sample shows roughly 260,000 clones, 75% to 90% of them seen only once. Specimen: peripheral blood. These receptors came from a woman aged 35 to 49 with acute or convalescent COVID-19.

The V call is TRBV28, the J call TRBJ2-1; TRBD1 matches at 7 bases. Trimming took 4 bases from V and 4 from J; bases not matched to a gene: 7. CDR1 and CDR2 (germline): MDHEN, SYDVKM. The CDR3 contains 15 residues. CDR3 nucleotides: TGTGCCAGCAGTTCCTACAGGGGTGGTTACAATGAGCAGTTCTTC. Protein: CASSSYRGGYNEQFF. Filled out from reference TRBV28 and TRBJ2-1, the complete variable domain reads DVKVTQSSRYLVKRTGEKVFLECVQDMDHENMFWYRQDPGLGLRLIYFSYDVKMKEKGDIPEGYSVSREKKERFSLILESASTNQTSMYLCASSSYRGGYNEQFFGPGTRLTVL.

V is TRBV19 and J is TRBJ2-5; 9 bases are shared with TRBD1. The CDR3 is made up of 16 amino acids. V trimming: 5 bases; J trimming: 4 bases; junction bases outside the gene matches: 11. From germline, CDR1 is LNHDA and CDR2 SQIVND (reference sequence). The CDR3 loop is CASSLQGAAWGETQYF. CDR3 DNA sequence: TGTGCCAGTAGTTTACAGGGGGCTGCATGGGGAGAGACCCAGTACTTC.

The chain combines TRBV25-1 with TRBJ1-4, with 12 positions matching TRBD1. CDR3 length: 15 amino acids. V shed 4 bases, J shed 6 bases, and the junction held 3 bases outside the gene matches. Germline V gene lookup returns CDR1 MGHDK and CDR2 SYGVNS. The CDR3 reads CASSGGQGAYEKLFF. Here the CDR3 DNA reads TGTGCCAGCAGTGGGGGACAGGGGGCGTATGAAAAACTGTTTTTT.

The V gene is TRBV5-6, the J gene TRBJ1-5, with D unclear. The V end was cut by 2 bases, the J end by 7 bases, with 7 bases between. Germline V gives CDR1 SGHDT, CDR2 YYEEEE. This CDR3 region has 12 residues. CDR3 residues: CASSFLGQPQHF. The CDR3 DNA reads as TGTGCCAGCAGCTTCCTAGGCCAGCCCCAGCATTTT.

The chain employs TRBV29-1 and TRBJ2-5; D might be TRBD2 (5 bases). Germline CDR1 SQVTM, CDR2 ANQGSEA. The length of the CDR3 is 13 residues. V was pared by 3 bases and J by 5 bases, with 13 bases between. DNA for the CDR3: TGCAGCGTTGAGACGTCGGGATTCGAGACCCAGTACTTC. This translates into CSVETSGFETQYF.

The J gene is TRBJ2-5, the V gene TRBV6-1; D may be TRBD1 (5 bases). V shed 2 bases and J shed 0 bases, with 25 bases lying between them. Germline values: CDR1 MNHNS, CDR2 SASEGT. This CDR3 has 20 amino acids. The DNA for the CDR3 is TGTGCCAGCAGTGAATCCCCCAGGGTCAGGGCCCGCAGAGACCAAGAGACCCAGTACTTC. Translating it yields CASSESPRVRARRDQETQYF.

The gene calls are TRBV5-1 and TRBJ2-7; 11 bases align to TRBD1. Germline loops: CDR1 SGHRS, CDR2 YFSETQ. J gave up 3 bases and V 5 bases, and 4 bases lay outside the gene matches. The CDR3 runs 14 residues. CDR3 DNA: TGCGCCAGCAGTCCCGGGACAGGGGGCTACGAGCAGTACGTC. As protein: CASSPGTGGYEQYV.

The genes are TRBV24-1 and TRBJ2-2; D possibly corresponds to TRBD2 (5 bases). Germline CDR1 reads KGHDR; CDR2 reads SFDVKD. This CDR3 is built from 11 residues. V was pared by 9 bases and J by 6 bases, with 7 bases between. The CDR3: CATHGAGELFF. The CDR3 DNA reads TGTGCCACCCACGGGGCCGGGGAGCTGTTTTTT.

The chain carries TRBV3-1 (or the pseudogene TRBV3-2) and TRBJ2-5; 7 bases align to TRBD1. This CDR3 spans 16 amino acids. Losses at the gene ends were 1 base for V and 2 bases for J; bases not matched to a gene: 7. CDR1 and CDR2 from the germline V gene are LGHDT and YNNKEL (reference sequence). CDR3 loop: CASSQGDRVWQETQYF. The DNA for the CDR3 is TGTGCCAGCAGCCAAGGAGACAGGGTATGGCAAGAGACCCAGTACTTC.

The chain employs TRBV18 and TRBJ1-4, with a weak D call TRBD1 (6 bases). Germline values: CDR1 KGHSH, CDR2 LQKENI. Trimming cost V 1 base and J 5 bases, with 17 bases left between them. The CDR3 loop spans 17 amino acids. CDR3 protein: CASSPRRGAAENEKLFF. The CDR3 DNA reads TGTGCCAGCTCACCACGCAGGGGCGCGGCAGAGAATGAAAAACTGTTTTTT. Full variable domain (outside the CDR3, taken from reference TRBV18 and TRBJ1-4): NAGVMQNPRHLVRRRGQEARLRCSPMKGHSHVYWYRQLPEEGLKFMVYLQKENIIDESGMPKERFSAEFPKEGPSILRIQQVVRGDSAAYFCASSPRRGAAENEKLFFGSGTQLSVL.

The chain employs TRBV5-1 and TRBJ2-3; TRBD1 agrees at 9 bases. Per germline, CDR1 SGHRS and CDR2 YFSETQ. V lost 4 bases and J lost 4; bases outside the gene matches: 10. The CDR3 has 16 amino acids. CDR3 DNA sequence: TGCGCCAGCAGCCCAATACAGGGGGCTATTGCAGATACGCAGTATTTT. Encoded protein: CASSPIQGAIADTQYF.

The chain uses TRBV7-9 and TRBJ1-4; D gene uncertain. The V gene's germline CDR1 is SEHNR and CDR2 FQNEAQ (reference sequence). There are 15 residues in the CDR3. Trimming took 5 bases from V and 8 from J, leaving 18 bases between them. The DNA for the CDR3 is TGTGCCAGCAGCCAACCCCGGGGTTCGCGCGAAAAACTGTTTTTT. Protein: CASSQPRGSREKLFF.

The chain links TRBV24-1 to TRBJ1-2; a weak D match, TRBD1 (6 bases). CDR3 length equals 13 residues. Trimming removed 2 bases at V and 8 bases at J, with 11 bases between. CDR1 is KGHDR and CDR2 is SFDVKD in the germline V gene. CDR3 residues: CATSDSAGEGYTF. The CDR3 DNA sequence: TGTGCCACCAGTGATTCGGCAGGGGAAGGCTACACCTTC.

This clone was seen only once. The genes are TRBV3-1 (or the pseudogene TRBV3-2) and TRBJ1-2, with no clear D. The CDR3 sequence is 12 residues long. Germline CDR1 and CDR2: LGHDT and YNNKEL (reference sequence). Trimming stripped 1 base from V and 7 bases from J, with 7 bases between. CDR3 DNA sequence: TGTGCCAGCAGCCAAGCTGCGGGTGGCTACACCTTC. This sequence encodes CASSQAAGGYTF.

This chain uses TRBV28 with TRBJ1-4; possibly TRBD1 for D (6 bases). The V and J ends lost 5 bases and 7 bases respectively, with 23 bases between them. The CDR3 is 17 residues long. Germline CDR1 is MDHEN and CDR2 is SYDVKM. Here the CDR3 DNA reads TGTGCCAGCAGTCCCTCGGGGGGGGCAACTAGGGGTGAAAAACTGTTTTTT. Protein sequence: CASSPSGGATRGEKLFF. The full variable domain, its missing parts supplied by reference TRBV28 and TRBJ1-4, is DVKVTQSSRYLVKRTGEKVFLECVQDMDHENMFWYRQDPGLGLRLIYFSYDVKMKEKGDIPEGYSVSREKKERFSLILESASTNQTSMYLCASSPSGGATRGEKLFFGSGTQLSVL.